This T cell receptor beta chain was identified during a study of shared clonotypes between healthy human individuals. At the level of the study: Participating donors consisted of a couple of women and a few men aged 18 to 49.

Clones were read by immunoSEQ multiplex PCR, and TCRdb kept only the in-frame ones, dropping some. The sample holds about 1.1 million clones, roughly 74% seen once. Material for sequencing was memory CD4+ T cells from PBMCs. As for subset: CD45RA-negative fraction. This TCR came from a man younger than 30 in good health. Some clones in this sample may be carry-over from other donors' samples.

The CDR3 is CASSPTTNRGLNEQYF. CDR3 DNA sequence: TGTGCCAGCAGCCCTACGACTAACAGGGGGCTTAACGAGCAGTACTTC. The chain combines TRBV7-9 with TRBJ2-7; 9 positions agree with TRBD1. V was clipped by 5 bases and J by 5 bases; unmatched bases: 13. This CDR3 spans 16 amino acids. Germline lookup yields CDR1 SEHNR and CDR2 FQNEAQ (reference sequence).